Listed below are T cell receptor beta chains from one sample, sequenced in a study of shared clonotypes between healthy human individuals. Assay: immunoSEQ multiplex PCR; the TCRdb copy retains only in-frame clones and omits some. The sample yields 550,000 to 700,000 clones, more than 70% seen once. The specimen was memory CD4+ T cells sorted from blood. The receptors shown here come from a young woman in good health. The CDR3 runs from the conserved cysteine through the conserved F or W. A D gene is named only where the DNA matches it firmly. Not every row has a clone size; where given, it reads once, few, many or a size class.

J gene: TRBJ1-1
V gene: TRBV27
D gene: NA
clone size: NA
CDR3 protein: CASTPLKTGRSEAFF
CDR3 DNA: TGTGCCAGCACCCCCCTGAAAACCGGGAGGTCTGAAGCTTTCTTT

J gene: TRBJ2-5
V gene: TRBV2
D gene: TRBD1
clone size: NA
CDR3 protein: CASSLQGHGETQYF
CDR3 DNA: TGTGCCAGCAGCCTACAGGGGCATGGGGAGACCCAGTACTTC

J gene: TRBJ2-7
V gene: TRBV2
D gene: NA
clone size: NA
CDR3 protein: CASSVESREQYF
CDR3 DNA: TGTGCCAGCAGTGTGGAGTCCCGCGAGCAGTACTTC

J gene: TRBJ2-7
V gene: TRBV4-2
D gene: NA
clone size: NA
CDR3 protein: CASSQAFGRDTSSYEQYF
CDR3 DNA: TGTGCCAGCAGCCAAGCATTCGGTCGGGACACTAGCTCCTACGAGCAGTACTTC

J gene: TRBJ1-5
V gene: TRBV2
D gene: NA
clone size: NA
CDR3 protein: CASSQKLRINQPQHF
CDR3 DNA: TGTGCCAGCAGTCAAAAACTGAGGATCAATCAGCCCCAGCATTTT

J gene: TRBJ2-4
V gene: TRBV10-1
D gene: NA
clone size: many
CDR3 protein: CASSDSGALRENIQYF
CDR3 DNA: TGCGCCAGCAGTGATTCCGGGGCGCTAAGGGAAAACATTCAGTACTTC

J gene: TRBJ1-2
V gene: TRBV29-1
D gene: TRBD1
clone size: NA
CDR3 protein: CSVEATGVGGYTF
CDR3 DNA: TGCAGCGTTGAGGCGACAGGGGTGGGCGGCTACACCTTC

J gene: TRBJ1-2
V gene: TRBV19
D gene: TRBD1
clone size: NA
CDR3 protein: CASSIRGQESYGYTF
CDR3 DNA: TGTGCCAGTAGTATAAGGGGACAGGAGTCTTATGGCTACACCTTC

J gene: TRBJ2-7
V gene: TRBV25-1
D gene: NA
clone size: NA
CDR3 protein: CASSDTGPYEQYF
CDR3 DNA: TGTGCCAGCAGCGACACGGGGCCCTACGAGCAGTACTTC

J gene: TRBJ2-7
V gene: TRBV28
D gene: NA
clone size: once
CDR3 protein: CASSLGATYEQYF
CDR3 DNA: TGTGCCAGCAGTTTAGGGGCAACCTACGAGCAGTACTTC

J gene: TRBJ1-1
V gene: TRBV19
D gene: NA
clone size: once
CDR3 protein: CASSIKAGVTEAFF
CDR3 DNA: TGTGCCAGTAGTATAAAGGCCGGGGTGACTGAAGCTTTCTTT

J gene: TRBJ1-2
V gene: TRBV11-2
D gene: TRBD1
clone size: NA
CDR3 protein: CASSLGTGTVGGYTF
CDR3 DNA: TGTGCCAGCAGCTTAGGTACCGGGACAGTTGGTGGCTACACCTTC